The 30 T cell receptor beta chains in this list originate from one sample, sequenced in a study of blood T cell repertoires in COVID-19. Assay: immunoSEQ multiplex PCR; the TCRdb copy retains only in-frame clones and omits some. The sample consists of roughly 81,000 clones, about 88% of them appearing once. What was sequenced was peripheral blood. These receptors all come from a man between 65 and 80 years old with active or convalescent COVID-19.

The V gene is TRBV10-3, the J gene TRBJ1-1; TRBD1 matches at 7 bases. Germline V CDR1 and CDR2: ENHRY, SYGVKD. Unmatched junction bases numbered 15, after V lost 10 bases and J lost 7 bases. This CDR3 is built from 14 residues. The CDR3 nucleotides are TGTGCCACAGGACAGGTCGGAGGTGCAGTTGAAGCTTTCTTT. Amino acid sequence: CATGQVGGAVEAFF.

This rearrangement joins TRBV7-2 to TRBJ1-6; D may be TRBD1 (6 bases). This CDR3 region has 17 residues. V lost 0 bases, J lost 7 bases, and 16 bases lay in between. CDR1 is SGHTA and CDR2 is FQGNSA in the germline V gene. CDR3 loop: CASSLAGGAFLNSPLHF. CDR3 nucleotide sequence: TGTGCCAGCAGCTTAGCTGGGGGCGCCTTCTTAAATTCACCCCTCCACTTT.

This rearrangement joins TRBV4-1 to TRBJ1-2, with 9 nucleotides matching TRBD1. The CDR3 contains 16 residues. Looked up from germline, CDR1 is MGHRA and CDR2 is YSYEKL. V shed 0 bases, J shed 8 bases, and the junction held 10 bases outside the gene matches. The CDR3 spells CASSQDKGQGLRGYTF. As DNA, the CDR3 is TGCGCCAGCAGCCAAGATAAGGGACAGGGCCTTCGAGGCTACACCTTC.

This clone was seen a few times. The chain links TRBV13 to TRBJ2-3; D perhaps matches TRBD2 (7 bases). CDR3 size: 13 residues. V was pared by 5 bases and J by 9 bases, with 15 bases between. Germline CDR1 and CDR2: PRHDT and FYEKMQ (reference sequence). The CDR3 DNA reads TGTGCCAGCAGCCGGGCGGGGGCCGAGACGCAGTATTTT. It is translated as CASSRAGAETQYF. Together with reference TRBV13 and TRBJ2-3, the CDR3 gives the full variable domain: AAGVIQSPRHLIKEKRETATLKCYPIPRHDTVYWYQQGPGQDPQFLISFYEKMQSDKGSIPDRFSAQQFSDYHSELNMSSLELGDSALYFCASSRAGAETQYFGPGTRLTVL.

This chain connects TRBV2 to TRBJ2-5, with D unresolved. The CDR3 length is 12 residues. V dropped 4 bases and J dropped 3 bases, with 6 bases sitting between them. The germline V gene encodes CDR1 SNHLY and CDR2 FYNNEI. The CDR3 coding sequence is TGTGCCAGCAGTGTTCTAGAAGAGACCCAGTACTTC. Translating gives CASSVLEETQYF.

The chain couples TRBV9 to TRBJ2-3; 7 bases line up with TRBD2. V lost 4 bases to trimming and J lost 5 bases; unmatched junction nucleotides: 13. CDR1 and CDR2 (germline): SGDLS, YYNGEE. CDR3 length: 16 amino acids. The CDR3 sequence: CASSSTWGGRRDTQYF. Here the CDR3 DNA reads TGTGCCAGCAGCTCCACCTGGGGGGGTCGACGAGATACGCAGTATTTT.

CDR3 DNA sequence: TGTGCCAGCAGCTTGGAGACAGCCCACCCTGATAACTATGGCTACACCTTC. It encodes CASSLETAHPDNYGYTF. The gene calls are TRBV7-9 and TRBJ1-2; D perhaps matches TRBD1 (5 bases). CDR3 length: 17 amino acids. Germline V gene sequence: CDR1 SEHNR, CDR2 FQNEAQ (reference sequence). The V gene lost 3 bases and the J gene lost 1 base, with 18 bases spanning the gap.

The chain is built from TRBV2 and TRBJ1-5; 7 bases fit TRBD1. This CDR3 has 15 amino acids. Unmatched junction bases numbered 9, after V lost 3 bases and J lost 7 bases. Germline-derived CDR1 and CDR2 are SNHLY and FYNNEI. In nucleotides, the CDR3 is TGTGCCAGCAGTGATCTCAGGGGGTCAGGGCAGCCCCAGCATTTT. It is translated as CASSDLRGSGQPQHF.

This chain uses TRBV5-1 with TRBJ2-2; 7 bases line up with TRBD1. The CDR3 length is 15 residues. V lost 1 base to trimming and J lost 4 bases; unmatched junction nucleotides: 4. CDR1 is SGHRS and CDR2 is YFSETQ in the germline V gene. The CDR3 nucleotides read TGCGCCAGCAGCTTGACGACAGGGTCCACCGGGGAGCTGTTTTTT. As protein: CASSLTTGSTGELFF.

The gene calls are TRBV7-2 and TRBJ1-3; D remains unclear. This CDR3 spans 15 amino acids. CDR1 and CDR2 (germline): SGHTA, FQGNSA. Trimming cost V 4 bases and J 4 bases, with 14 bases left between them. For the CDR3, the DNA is TGTGCCAGCAGCTCCCCTGGTCTACTGGGAAACACCATATATTTT. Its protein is CASSSPGLLGNTIYF.

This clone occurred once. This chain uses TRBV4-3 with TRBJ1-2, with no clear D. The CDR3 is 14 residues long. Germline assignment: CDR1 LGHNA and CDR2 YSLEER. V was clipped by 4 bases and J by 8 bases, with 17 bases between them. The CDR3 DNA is TGCGCCAGCAGCCCACCCTTGAACGGGGAGGGCTACACCTTC. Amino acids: CASSPPLNGEGYTF.

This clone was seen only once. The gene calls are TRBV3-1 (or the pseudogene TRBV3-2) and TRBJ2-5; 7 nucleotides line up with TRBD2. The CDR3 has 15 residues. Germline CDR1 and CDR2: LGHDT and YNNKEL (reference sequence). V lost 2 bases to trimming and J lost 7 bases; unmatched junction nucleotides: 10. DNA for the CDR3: TGTGCCAGCAGCCAAACATCAGGACTAGATGGGACCCAGTACTTC. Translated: CASSQTSGLDGTQYF.

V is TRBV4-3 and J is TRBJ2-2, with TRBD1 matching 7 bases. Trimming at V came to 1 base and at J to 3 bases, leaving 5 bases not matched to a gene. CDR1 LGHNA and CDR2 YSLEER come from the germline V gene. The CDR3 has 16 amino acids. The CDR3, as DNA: TGCGCCAGCAGCCAAGGACAGGGAGACGACACCGGGGAGCTGTTTTTT. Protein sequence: CASSQGQGDDTGELFF.

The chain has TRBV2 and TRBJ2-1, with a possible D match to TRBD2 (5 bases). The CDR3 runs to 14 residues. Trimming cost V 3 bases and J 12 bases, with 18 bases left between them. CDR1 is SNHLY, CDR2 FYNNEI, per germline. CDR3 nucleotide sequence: TGTGCCAGCAGTGACGTTGTCCGGACTTGGGGGCAGTTCTTC. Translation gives CASSDVVRTWGQFF.

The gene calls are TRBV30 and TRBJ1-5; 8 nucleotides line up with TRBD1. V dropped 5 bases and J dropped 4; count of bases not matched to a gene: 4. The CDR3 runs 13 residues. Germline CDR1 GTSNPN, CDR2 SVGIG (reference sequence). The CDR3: CAWQGAGNQPQHF. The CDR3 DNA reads TGTGCCTGGCAGGGGGCTGGAAATCAGCCCCAGCATTTT.

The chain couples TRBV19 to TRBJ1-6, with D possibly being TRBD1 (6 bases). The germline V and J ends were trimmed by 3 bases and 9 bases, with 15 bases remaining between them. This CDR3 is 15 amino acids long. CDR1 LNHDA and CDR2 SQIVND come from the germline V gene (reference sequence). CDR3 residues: CASSIDEGERSPLHF. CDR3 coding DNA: TGTGCCAGTAGTATTGACGAGGGGGAACGTTCACCCCTCCACTTT.

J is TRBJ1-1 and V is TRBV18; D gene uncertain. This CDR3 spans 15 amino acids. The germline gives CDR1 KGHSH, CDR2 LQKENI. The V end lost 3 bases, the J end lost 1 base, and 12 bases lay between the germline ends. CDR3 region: CASSPSAGGNTEAFF. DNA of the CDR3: TGTGCCAGCTCACCCTCGGCAGGTGGGAACACTGAAGCTTTCTTT.

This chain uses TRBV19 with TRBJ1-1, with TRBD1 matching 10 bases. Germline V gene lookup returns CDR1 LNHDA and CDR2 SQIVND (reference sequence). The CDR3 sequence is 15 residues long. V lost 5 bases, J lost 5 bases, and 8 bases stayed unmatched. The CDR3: CASSPRTGGWTEAFF. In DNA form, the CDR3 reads TGTGCCAGTAGTCCCAGGACAGGGGGGTGGACTGAAGCTTTCTTT. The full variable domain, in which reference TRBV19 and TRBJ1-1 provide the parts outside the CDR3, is DGGITQSPKYLFRKEGQNVTLSCEQNLNHDAMYWYRQDPGQGLRLIYYSQIVNDFQKGDIAEGYSVSREKKESFPLTVTSAQKNPTAFYLCASSPRTGGWTEAFFGQGTRLTVV.

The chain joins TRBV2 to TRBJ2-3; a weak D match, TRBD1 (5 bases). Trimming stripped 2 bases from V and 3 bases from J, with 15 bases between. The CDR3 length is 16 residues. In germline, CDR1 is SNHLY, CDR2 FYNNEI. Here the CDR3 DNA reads TGTGCCAGCAGTGAAAAGCGATATCAGGGAACAGATACGCAGTATTTT. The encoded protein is CASSEKRYQGTDTQYF.

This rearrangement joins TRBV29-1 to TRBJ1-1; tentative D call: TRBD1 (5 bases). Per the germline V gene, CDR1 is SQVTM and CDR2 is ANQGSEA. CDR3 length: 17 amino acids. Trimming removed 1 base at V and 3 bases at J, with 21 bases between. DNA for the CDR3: TGCAGCGTTGAAGCGGGCGGGGCCGAGGTCCGAGACACTGAAGCTTTCTTT. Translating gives CSVEAGGAEVRDTEAFF.

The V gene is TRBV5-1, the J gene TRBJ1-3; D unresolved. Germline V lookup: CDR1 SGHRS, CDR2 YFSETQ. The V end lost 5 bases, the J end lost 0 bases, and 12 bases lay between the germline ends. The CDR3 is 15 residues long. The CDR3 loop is CASSLGETSGNTIYF. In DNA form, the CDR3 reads TGCGCCAGCAGTCTCGGGGAGACCTCTGGAAACACCATATATTTT.

The CDR3 DNA reads TGCGCCAGCAGCTTTGCGGCAGCTGGCTCCTCTGGAAACACCATATATTTT. Translation: CASSFAAAGSSGNTIYF. The chain joins TRBV5-1 to TRBJ1-3; D gene ambiguous. This CDR3 has 17 amino acids. The germline V and J ends were trimmed by 2 bases and 0 bases, with 15 bases remaining between them. The germline V gene encodes CDR1 SGHRS and CDR2 YFSETQ.

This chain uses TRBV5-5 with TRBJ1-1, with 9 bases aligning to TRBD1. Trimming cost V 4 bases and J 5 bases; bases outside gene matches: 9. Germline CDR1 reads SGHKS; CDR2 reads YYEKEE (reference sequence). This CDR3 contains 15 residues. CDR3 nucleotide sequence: TGTGCCAGCAGCACGGGACAGGGTTCGAGTACTGAAGCTTTCTTT. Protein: CASSTGQGSSTEAFF. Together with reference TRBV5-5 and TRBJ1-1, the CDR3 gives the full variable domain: DAGVTQSPTHLIKTRGQQVTLRCSPISGHKSVSWYQQVLGQGPQFIFQYYEKEERGRGNFPDRFSARQFPNYSSELNVNALLLGDSALYLCASSTGQGSSTEAFFGQGTRLTVV.

CDR3 region: CASSLPRGFSSGANVLTF. The DNA of the CDR3 is TGTGCCAGCAGCTTACCCAGGGGCTTTAGCTCTGGGGCCAACGTCCTGACTTTC. This chain joins TRBV5-8 and TRBJ2-6; maybe TRBD1 (6 bases). CDR1 is SGHTS, CDR2 YDEGEE, per germline. CDR3 size: 18 residues. V lost 2 bases and J lost 0, with 15 bases in between.

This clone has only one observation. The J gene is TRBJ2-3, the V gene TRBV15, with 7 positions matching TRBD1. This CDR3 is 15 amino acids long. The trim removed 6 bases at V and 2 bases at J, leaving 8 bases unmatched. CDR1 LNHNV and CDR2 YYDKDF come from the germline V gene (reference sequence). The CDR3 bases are TGTGCCACCAGGAAGTGGGACAGAGCCACAGATACGCAGTATTTT. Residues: CATRKWDRATDTQYF.

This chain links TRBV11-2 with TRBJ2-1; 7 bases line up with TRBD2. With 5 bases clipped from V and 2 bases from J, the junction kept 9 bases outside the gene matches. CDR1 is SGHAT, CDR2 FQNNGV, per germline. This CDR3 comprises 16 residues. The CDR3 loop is CASSPIAGEAYNEQFF. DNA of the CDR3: TGTGCCAGCAGCCCAATCGCGGGAGAGGCCTACAATGAGCAGTTCTTC.

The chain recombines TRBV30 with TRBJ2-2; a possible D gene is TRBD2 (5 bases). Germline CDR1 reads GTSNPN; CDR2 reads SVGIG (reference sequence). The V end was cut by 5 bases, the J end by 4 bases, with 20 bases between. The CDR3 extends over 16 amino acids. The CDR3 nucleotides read TGTGCCTGGCTACGAGTCCCGGGGTCTGGCACCGGGGAGCTGTTTTTT. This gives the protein CAWLRVPGSGTGELFF.

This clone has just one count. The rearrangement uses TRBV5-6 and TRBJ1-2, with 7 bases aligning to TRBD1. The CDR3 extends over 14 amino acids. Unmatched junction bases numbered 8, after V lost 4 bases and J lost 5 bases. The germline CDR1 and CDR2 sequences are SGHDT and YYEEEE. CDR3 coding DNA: TGTGCCAGCAGCCTCGGGACAGAAGATTATGGCTACACCTTC. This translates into CASSLGTEDYGYTF.

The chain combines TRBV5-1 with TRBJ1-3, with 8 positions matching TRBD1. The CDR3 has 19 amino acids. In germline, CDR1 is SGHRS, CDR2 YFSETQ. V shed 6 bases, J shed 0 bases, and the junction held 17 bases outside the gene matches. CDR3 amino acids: CASTLASGGGAFSGNTIYF. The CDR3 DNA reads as TGCGCCAGCACCCTGGCCTCAGGGGGCGGGGCCTTCTCTGGAAACACCATATATTTT.

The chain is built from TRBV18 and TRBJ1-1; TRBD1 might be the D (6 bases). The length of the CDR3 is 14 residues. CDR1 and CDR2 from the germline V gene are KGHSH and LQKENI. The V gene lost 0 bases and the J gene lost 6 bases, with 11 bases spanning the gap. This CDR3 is CASSPPRRGSEAFF. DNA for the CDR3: TGTGCCAGCTCACCACCGCGAAGGGGGTCTGAAGCTTTCTTT.